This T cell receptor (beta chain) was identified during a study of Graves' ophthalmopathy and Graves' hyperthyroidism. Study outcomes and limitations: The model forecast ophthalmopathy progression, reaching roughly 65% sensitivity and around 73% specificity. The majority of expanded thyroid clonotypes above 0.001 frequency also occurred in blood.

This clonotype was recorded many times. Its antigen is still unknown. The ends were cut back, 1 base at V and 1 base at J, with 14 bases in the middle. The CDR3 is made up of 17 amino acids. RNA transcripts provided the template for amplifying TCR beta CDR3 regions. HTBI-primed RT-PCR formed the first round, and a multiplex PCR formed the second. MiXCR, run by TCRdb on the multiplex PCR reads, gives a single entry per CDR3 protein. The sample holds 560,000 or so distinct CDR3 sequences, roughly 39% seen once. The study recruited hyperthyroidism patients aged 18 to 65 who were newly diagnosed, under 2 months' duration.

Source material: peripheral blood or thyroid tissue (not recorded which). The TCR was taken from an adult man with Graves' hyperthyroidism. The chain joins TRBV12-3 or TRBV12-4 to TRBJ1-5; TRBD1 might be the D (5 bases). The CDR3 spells CASSLGLGVLSNQPQHF. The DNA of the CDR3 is TGTGCCAGCAGTTTAGGATTAGGGGTGTTGAGCAATCAGCCCCAGCATTTT.